The clone carrying this T cell receptor (beta chain) was seen ten or more times. Its specificity is not known. This entry comes from a study of CD8 T cells in ankylosing spondylitis. Points from the study as a whole: Seven or eight highly homologous variants formed a TCR beta motif that appeared characteristic of ankylosing spondylitis blood. Disease-linked clones were CD8+ and relatively rare in peripheral blood. Reportedly, significant enrichment of disease-linked clones occurred in matched ankylosing spondylitis synovial fluid. Certain motif variants had earlier been reported in reactive arthritis synovial fluid and blood.

Germline assignment: CDR1 SGHTA and CDR2 FQGNSA. J was trimmed by 1 base and V by 6 bases; bases with no gene match: 6. The CDR3 is made up of 16 amino acids. Using quantitative 5'-RACE with molecular barcodes, the authors made TCR beta libraries. TCRdb re-derived calls from the 5' RACE reads in MiXCR, one entry per CDR3 protein. Of fewer than 650,000 distinct CDR3 sequences listed, roughly 13% were seen once; the top ten hold 6.5% to 7%. V gene TRBV7-2 combines with J gene TRBJ1-5, with TRBD1 matching 10 bases. Sequencing used blood, either unsorted or a sorted T cell fraction (not recorded which). This clonotype originated in a male donor with ankylosing spondylitis. CDR3 residues: CASSRDRGVSNQPQHF. The CDR3 DNA reads as TGTGCCAGCAGTCGGGACAGGGGTGTGAGCAATCAGCCCCAGCATTTT.